The T cell receptor beta chain under discussion was sequenced for a study of response to subunit inactivated influenza vaccine. V lost 3 bases, J lost 8 bases, and 16 bases lay in between. Germline CDR1 reads SQVTM; CDR2 reads ANQGSEA. There are 13 residues in the CDR3. Each CDR3 protein is one row after TCRdb ran MiXCR on the RT-PCR reads. This table holds about 300,000 distinct CDR3 sequences, 20% to 25% found once. This clonotype showed up many times. The receptor was derived from a man aged 50-75 years who received an inactivated influenza vaccine. The chain joins TRBV29-1 to TRBJ1-2; D is undetermined. The input for sequencing was PBMCs from blood, taken less than 22 months after vaccination. The CDR3 region has the DNA TGCAGCGTTGATCTGGGGAGGTTGCGAGGCTACACCTTC. Translated: CSVDLGRLRGYTF.